This T cell receptor (beta chain) comes out of a study of T cell responses to AZD1222 COVID-19 vaccine. The count of this clone is one. Its antigen is unidentified. Study-wide findings and caveats: Spike-spanning, vaccine-associated CD4 TCRs were dominant at 160-218 and 743-854. Among those given AZD1222, only five or six were seropositive at baseline. Recipients of two AZD1222 doses showed rising Spike-specific TCR breadth and depth. The donor cohort was predominantly white British with a female majority, and clonal diversity may have been underestimated.

The assay was immunoSEQ multiplex PCR, and TCRdb's table has in-frame clones only and misses some. The table records 130,000 to 150,000 clones, about 92% of them present only once. The V gene's germline CDR1 is LNHDA and CDR2 SQIVND (reference sequence). V lost 7 bases and J lost 8; bases outside the gene matches: 19. CDR3 size: 17 residues. This sequence was found in an adult who had recovered from COVID-19. The specimen comprised peripheral blood, sampled after recovery from COVID-19. The chain carries TRBV19 and TRBJ2-3; 9 nucleotides agree with TRBD1. This chain's CDR3 is CASTPLDRGGPTGTQYF. In DNA form, the CDR3 reads TGTGCCAGTACCCCCTTGGACAGGGGAGGACCAACGGGTACGCAGTATTTT.